The 21 T cell receptor beta chains reported below all come from one sample, sequenced in a study of T cell repertoires in cytomegalovirus infection. TCRdb called the reads again in MiXCR, with one record for every CDR3 protein. The sample lists approximately 73,000 distinct CDR3 sequences; approximately 39% were seen once. Their target antigens are unknown. The sample consisted of CD8+ T cells from cultured PBMCs, taken from culture after CMV antigen stimulation. These receptors all come from a human donor in good health (CMV status not recorded). Some clones in this sample may be carry-over from other donors' samples.

The genes are TRBV7-8 and TRBJ1-1, with D perhaps TRBD1 (5 bases). V lost 5 bases and J lost 3, with 7 bases in between. Per the germline V gene, CDR1 is SGHVS and CDR2 is FQNEAQ. This CDR3 region has 12 residues. The CDR3 nucleotides are TGTGCCAGCAGCACCAGGGACACTGAAGCTTTCTTT. Its translation: CASSTRDTEAFF.

The chain is built from TRBV2 and TRBJ2-3; 12 bases are a match to TRBD1. CDR3 size: 18 residues. The germline gives CDR1 SNHLY, CDR2 FYNNEI. V lost 8 bases and J lost 2; bases outside the gene matches: 14. The CDR3 nucleotides read TGTGCCAGCCTAGGGGACAGGGGGCAAGGAAACCCCACAGATACGCAGTATTTT. Translating gives CASLGDRGQGNPTDTQYF.

There are many counts of this clonotype. The chain recombines TRBV7-2 with TRBJ2-1; 8 bases line up with TRBD1. This CDR3 comprises 17 residues. The V gene's germline CDR1 is SGHTA and CDR2 FQGNSA. Trimming took 6 bases from V and 4 from J; bases not matched to a gene: 14. CDR3 residues: CASSSHSGGNPYNEQFF. The CDR3 bases are TGTGCCAGCAGTTCACACTCAGGGGGCAACCCTTACAATGAGCAGTTCTTC.

This sequence joins TRBV19 and TRBJ2-3; the D gene is possibly TRBD2 (6 bases). Germline V gene sequence: CDR1 LNHDA, CDR2 SQIVND (reference sequence). Trimming left V 3 bases short and J 0 bases short, with 13 bases between. The CDR3 consists of 16 residues. The DNA for the CDR3 is TGTGCCAGTAGTATTTGGGAGGTCGACAGCACAGATACGCAGTATTTT. It yields the protein CASSIWEVDSTDTQYF.

This clonotype was detected only a few times. This chain connects TRBV28 to TRBJ1-1; 7 nucleotides align to TRBD1. After removal of 5 bases from V and 6 bases from J, the junction contained 3 bases not matched to a gene. Germline V CDR1 and CDR2: MDHEN, SYDVKM. The CDR3 contains 12 residues. CDR3 sequence reads: CASSPGGAEAFF. The CDR3, as DNA: TGTGCCAGCAGTCCAGGGGGGGCTGAAGCTTTCTTT.

This chain connects TRBV27 to TRBJ1-2; tentative D call: TRBD1 (5 bases). The CDR3 contains 11 residues. Trimming took off 6 bases at V and 8 bases at J, with 10 bases between the two ends. Looked up from germline, CDR1 is MNHEY and CDR2 is SMNVEV (reference sequence). CDR3 in DNA: TGTGCCAGCAGGGGGGGATACGGCTACACCTTC. Its translation is CASRGGYGYTF.

This clonotype has ten or more counts. The rearrangement joins TRBV7-9 to TRBJ1-2; no firm D call. Germline CDR1 SEHNR, CDR2 FQNEAQ (reference sequence). The V end was cut by 2 bases, the J end by 2 bases, with 12 bases between. The CDR3 extends over 15 amino acids. This CDR3 reads CASSLSTDFNYGYTF. The CDR3 nucleotides read TGTGCCAGCAGCTTATCAACAGATTTCAACTATGGCTACACCTTC.

This chain connects TRBV12-3 or TRBV12-4 to TRBJ1-3; D gene unclear. V was trimmed by 4 bases and J by 7 bases, leaving 8 bases between them. CDR3 length: 12 residues. CDR3 amino acids: CASSSVWNTIYF. As DNA, the CDR3 is TGTGCCAGCAGTTCAGTCTGGAACACCATATATTTT.

This clonotype was seen more than once but under ten times. The J gene is TRBJ2-1, the V gene TRBV7-9; TRBD1 is a possible D gene (6 bases). The CDR3 contains 15 residues. V was shortened by 7 bases and J by 2 bases, with 15 bases between the two germline ends. Germline CDR1 and CDR2: SEHNR and FQNEAQ (reference sequence). The CDR3 nucleotides read TGTGCCAGCATCCCAGTTACAGGGACCTACAATGAGCAGTTCTTC. This gives the protein CASIPVTGTYNEQFF.

This chain uses TRBV12-3 or TRBV12-4 with TRBJ2-7, with D uncertain. V was clipped by 3 bases and J by 6 bases, with 15 bases between them. The CDR3 totals 14 residues. The CDR3 nucleotides are TGTGCCAGCAGTTTTCAGGTCCCACCGTCCGAGCAGTACTTC. It encodes CASSFQVPPSEQYF.

The chain has TRBV7-4 and TRBJ2-1; D unresolved. The CDR3 is made up of 16 amino acids. Trimming left V 3 bases short and J 0 bases short, with 12 bases between. From germline, CDR1 is SGHVT and CDR2 SQSDAQ. CDR3 loop: CASSLAIRSSYNEQFF. The CDR3 DNA reads TGTGCCAGCAGCTTGGCCATTCGATCCTCCTACAATGAGCAGTTCTTC.

Many counts were recorded for this clonotype. The chain is built from TRBV7-2 and TRBJ2-7; D perhaps matches TRBD2 (5 bases). CDR1 is SGHTA and CDR2 is FQGNSA in the germline V gene. Trimming pared 5 bases from V and 6 bases from J, leaving 14 bases between. This CDR3 spans 13 amino acids. CDR3 sequence: CASSPSGVLEQYF. The CDR3 region has the DNA TGTGCCAGCAGCCCCAGCGGTGTTCTCGAGCAGTACTTC.

The chain uses TRBV7-9 and TRBJ1-2, with TRBD1 identical over 8 bases. The V segment lost 5 bases and the J segment 6 bases; nucleotides outside the gene matches: 8. Germline V gene data show CDR1 as SEHNR and CDR2 as FQNEAQ (reference sequence). CDR3 length: 14 residues. The CDR3 DNA is TGTGCCAGCAGCGCAAGACAGGGGTTAGATGGCTACACCTTC. Its translation is CASSARQGLDGYTF. Full variable domain (rest looked up from reference TRBV7-9 and TRBJ1-2): DTGVSQNPRHKITKRGQNVTFRCDPISEHNRLYWYRQTLGQGPEFLTYFQNEAQLEKSRLLSDRFSAERPKGSFSTLEIQRTEQGDSAMYLCASSARQGLDGYTFGSGTRLTVV.

This clonotype was recorded a few times. The chain carries TRBV7-3 and TRBJ1-2; the match to TRBD1 covers 7 bases. The junction had 5 bases not matched to a gene; V was cut back by 4 bases and J by 3 bases. The CDR3 contains 14 residues. Per the germline V gene, CDR1 is SGHTA and CDR2 is FQGTGA. The CDR3 DNA is TGTGCCAGCAGCTCCGGACAGGCCTACTATGGCTACACCTTC. As protein: CASSSGQAYYGYTF.

The chain employs TRBV29-1 and TRBJ2-1; D could derive from TRBD1 or TRBD2 (5 bases each). This CDR3 is 11 amino acids long. Germline V gene sequence: CDR1 SQVTM, CDR2 ANQGSEA. With 5 bases removed from V and 12 bases from J, the gap between germline ends came to 14 bases. CDR3 DNA sequence: TGCAGCGTTCGGGACCTTCGGGGGCAGTTCTTC. Amino acids: CSVRDLRGQFF.

The V call is TRBV12-3 or TRBV12-4, the J call TRBJ2-2; 7 nucleotides line up with TRBD1. V lost 3 bases, J lost 3 bases, and 7 bases stayed unmatched. The CDR3 contains 16 residues. The CDR3 is CASSFLGGEDTGELFF. The CDR3 coding sequence is TGTGCCAGCAGTTTTTTAGGGGGCGAGGACACCGGGGAGCTGTTTTTT.

The V and J genes are TRBV7-8 and TRBJ2-1; tentatively, D is TRBD2 (5 bases). The CDR3 sequence is 14 residues long. From germline, CDR1 is SGHVS and CDR2 FQNEAQ. V dropped 4 bases and J dropped 5 bases, with 12 bases sitting between them. The CDR3 nucleotides are TGTGCCAGCAGCTCATCGGGATATAACAATGAGCAGTTCTTC. It codes for CASSSSGYNNEQFF. The full variable domain, with the rest looked up from reference TRBV7-8 and TRBJ2-1, is GAGVSQSPRYKVAKRGQDVALRCDPISGHVSLFWYQQALGQGPEFLTYFQNEAQLDKSGLPSDRFFAERPEGSVSTLKIQRTQQEDSAVYLCASSSSGYNNEQFFGPGTRLTVL.

The V gene is TRBV11-2, the J gene TRBJ2-5; D is perhaps TRBD2 (6 bases). Germline assignment: CDR1 SGHAT and CDR2 FQNNGV. The V end lost 2 bases, the J end lost 0 bases, and 10 bases lay between the germline ends. The CDR3 loop spans 15 amino acids. This CDR3 reads CASSLIRGNQETQYF. As DNA, the CDR3 is TGTGCCAGCAGCTTAATACGGGGGAACCAAGAGACCCAGTACTTC.

In this sample, this clonotype turned up a few times. V gene TRBV4-1 combines with J gene TRBJ1-1; D may be TRBD1 (6 bases). This CDR3 has 16 residues. CDR1 MGHRA and CDR2 YSYEKL come from the germline V gene. V was pared by 1 base and J by 0 bases, with 12 bases between. CDR3 bases: TGCGCCAGCAGCCAAGCGGCAGGGGTTATGAACACTGAAGCTTTCTTT. It codes for CASSQAAGVMNTEAFF.

For this clonotype: A junction boundary mismatches the germline segment, possibly from a read error. The rearrangement links TRBV12-3 or TRBV12-4 to TRBJ2-2, with TRBD2 matching over 10 bases. The CDR3 extends over 16 amino acids. The CDR3 bases are TGTGCCAGCAGTTTAATTTCCCTTCTAGCTAGCGGGGGGCTGTTTTTT. Residues: CASSLISLLASGGLFF.

The J gene is TRBJ1-2, the V gene TRBV29-1; D unclear. The germline gives CDR1 SQVTM, CDR2 ANQGSEA. The length of the CDR3 is 11 residues. The ends were cut back, 2 bases at V and 4 bases at J, with 5 bases in the middle. The CDR3: CSVEQIYGYTF. The CDR3 DNA reads TGCAGCGTTGAACAGATCTATGGCTACACCTTC. Drawing the rest from reference TRBV29-1 and TRBJ1-2, the complete variable domain is SAVISQKPSRDICQRGTSLTIQCQVDSQVTMMFWYRQQPGQSLTLIATANQGSEATYESGFVIDKFPISRPNLTFSTLTVSNMSPEDSSIYLCSVEQIYGYTFGSGTRLTVV.